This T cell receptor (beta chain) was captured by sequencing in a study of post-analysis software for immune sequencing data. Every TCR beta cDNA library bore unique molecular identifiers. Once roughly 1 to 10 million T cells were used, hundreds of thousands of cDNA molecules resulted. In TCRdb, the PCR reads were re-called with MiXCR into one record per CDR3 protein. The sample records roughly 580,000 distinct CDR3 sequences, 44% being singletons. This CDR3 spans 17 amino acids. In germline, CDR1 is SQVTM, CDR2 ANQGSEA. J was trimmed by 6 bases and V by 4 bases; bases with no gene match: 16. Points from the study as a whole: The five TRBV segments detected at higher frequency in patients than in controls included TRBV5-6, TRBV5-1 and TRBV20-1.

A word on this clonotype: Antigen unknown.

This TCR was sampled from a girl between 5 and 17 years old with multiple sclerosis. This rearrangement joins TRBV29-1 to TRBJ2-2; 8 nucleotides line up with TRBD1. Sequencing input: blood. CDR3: CSVVYTQGARTSGELFF. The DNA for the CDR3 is TGCAGCGTTGTCTACACTCAGGGGGCGCGAACATCCGGGGAGCTGTTTTTT.